This T cell receptor (beta chain) was recorded in a study of cytomegalovirus exposure and HLA in healthy donors. Researchers ran the PCR with 60 Vbeta and 13 Jbeta primers. Sequenced by immunoSEQ multiplex PCR; TCRdb stores in-frame clones only, minus some. The sample shows about 190,000 clones, 81% of them seen only once. The V gene lost 4 bases and the J gene lost 2 bases, with 6 bases spanning the gap. The V gene's germline CDR1 is MGHRA and CDR2 YSYEKL. CDR3 length equals 13 residues. This chain connects TRBV4-1 to TRBJ2-1; D might be TRBD2 (5 bases). The sequence came from a man aged 50 or older in good health and CMV-seronegative. Sequencing was carried out using PBMCs. In DNA form, the CDR3 reads TGCGCCAGCAGCCGAGGGACCTACAATGAGCAGTTCTTC. It is translated as CASSRGTYNEQFF.